This T cell receptor (beta chain) was profiled in a study of CD8+ T cells in alopecia areata. The overall study: Patients given treatment had severity scored by the percentage of scalp area affected. Overall study findings and caveats: For lesional scalp, especially alopecia totalis/universalis, clonality was higher than in normal scalp. The study found tofacitinib significantly decreased scalp clonality and expanded CD8+ clones among the top 100.

In each case, RNA was isolated and then reverse transcribed into cDNA as the sequencing template. Method: immunoSEQ multiplex PCR; TCRdb's copy keeps in-frame clones and lacks some. The sample includes 180,000 or so clones, 58% of them seen just once. V was clipped by 0 bases and J by 4 bases; unmatched bases: 11. The CDR3 is 17 residues long. Germline CDR1 and CDR2: MNHEY and SMNVEV (reference sequence). About this clone: Its cognate antigen is unknown.

The treatment was: oral pan-JAK inhibitor, 5-10 mg twice daily. Collected material from alopecia areata patients comprised lesional scalp punch biopsies and peripheral blood. The sequences come from CD4+ T cells sorted from blood, collected at week 24, from a patient treated with tofacitinib. The clonotype comes from a human donor with alopecia areata. The J gene is TRBJ2-7, the V gene TRBV27; 8 positions match TRBD2. The CDR3 is CASSLSPPGGAVYEQYF. CDR3 nucleotide sequence: TGTGCCAGCAGTTTATCTCCCCCGGGGGGGGCCGTATACGAGCAGTACTTC.